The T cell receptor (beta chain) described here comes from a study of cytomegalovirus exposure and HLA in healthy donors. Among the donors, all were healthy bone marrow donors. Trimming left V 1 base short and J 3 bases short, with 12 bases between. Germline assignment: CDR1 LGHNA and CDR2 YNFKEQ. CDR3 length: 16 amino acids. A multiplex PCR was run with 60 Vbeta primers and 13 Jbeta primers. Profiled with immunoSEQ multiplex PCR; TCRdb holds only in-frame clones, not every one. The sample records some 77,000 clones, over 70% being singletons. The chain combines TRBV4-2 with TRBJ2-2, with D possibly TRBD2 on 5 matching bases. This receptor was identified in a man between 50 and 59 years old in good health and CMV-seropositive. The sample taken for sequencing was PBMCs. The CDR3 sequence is CASSQAFLADTGELFF. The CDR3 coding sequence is TGTGCCAGCAGCCAAGCGTTCCTAGCCGACACCGGGGAGCTGTTTTTT.